Sequencing of this T cell receptor beta chain was carried out in a study of siplizumab effects on memory and regulatory T cells. Points on this clone: What it binds is not known.

Sequenced by immunoSEQ multiplex PCR; TCRdb stores in-frame clones only, minus some. Seen here are approximately 100,000 clones, around 94% observed once, and the top ten hold over 0.55%. The CDR3 is 15 amino acids. The germline V gene has CDR1 MNHEY and CDR2 SMNVEV (reference sequence). Germline trimming cut 7 bases from V and 0 bases from J; bases unmatched to any gene: 8. Findings and limits, study-wide: Unstimulated subsets captured only a minor fraction of alloreactive clones.

This sequence was found in a human donor in good health. Specimen: Tregs sorted from blood. V and J are TRBV27 and TRBJ1-1, with 7 bases that match TRBD1. The CDR3 DNA follows: TGTGCCAGCAATTTTTTACAGGGGATGAACACTGAAGCTTTCTTT. Its translation: CASNFLQGMNTEAFF.